These 5 T cell receptor beta chains were sequenced from one sample in a study of response to subunit inactivated influenza vaccine. TCRdb reprocessed the RT-PCR reads via MiXCR and lists one record per CDR3 protein. The repertoire holds about 520,000 distinct CDR3 sequences, about 25% seen once, with approximately 2% in the top ten. Here the sequenced sample was CD4+ T cells sorted from PBMCs, taken about 5 days after vaccination. These receptors originate from a man aged 45-65 years who received an inactivated influenza vaccine.

This clonotype was counted once. V usage is TRBV12-3 or TRBV12-4 and J usage is TRBJ2-7, with TRBD1 matching over 7 bases. J gave up 5 bases and V 9 bases, and 13 bases lay outside the gene matches. CDR3 length: 14 amino acids. The CDR3, as DNA: TGTGCCAGTTCAAGACAGGGTCCCAGTCACGAGCAGTACTTC. Translated, it gives CASSRQGPSHEQYF.

The gene calls are TRBV10-2 and TRBJ1-4, with a tentative D call TRBD1 (5 bases). V was clipped by 3 bases and J by 0 bases, with 11 bases between them. Germline loops: CDR1 WSHSY, CDR2 SAAADI. The CDR3 spans 16 residues. Written as DNA, the CDR3 is TGCGCCAGCAGTGAACCCGGGACGGCAACTAATGAAAAACTGTTTTTT. Protein product: CASSEPGTATNEKLFF.

This clonotype was seen more than once but under ten times. The J gene is TRBJ1-1, the V gene TRBV3-1, with 7 bases fitting TRBD1. V dropped 4 bases and J dropped 0; count of bases not matched to a gene: 5. The CDR3 spans 15 residues. Germline values: CDR1 LGHDT, CDR2 YNNKEL (reference sequence). The CDR3 here is CASSRGQLMNTEAFF. CDR3 in DNA: TGTGCCAGCAGCCGGGGACAGTTGATGAACACTGAAGCTTTCTTT.

This clonotype appeared many times. The V and J genes are TRBV29-1 and TRBJ2-1; 12 nucleotides align to TRBD2. Per the germline V gene, CDR1 is SQVTM and CDR2 is ANQGSEA. The CDR3 spans 14 residues. V lost 6 bases to trimming and J lost 9 bases; unmatched junction nucleotides: 9. The DNA of the CDR3 is TGCAGCGTCCTACTAGCGGGGGGTATGGGTGAGCAGTTCTTC. It is translated as CSVLLAGGMGEQFF.

The chain carries TRBV7-9 and TRBJ2-3, with TRBD2 identical over 12 bases. The CDR3 is 17 amino acids. In germline, CDR1 is SEHNR, CDR2 FQNEAQ (reference sequence). Germline trimming cut 5 bases from V and 4 bases from J; bases unmatched to any gene: 10. CDR3 bases: TGTGCCAGCAGCCTCGGGACTAGCGGGCAAGGATCAGATACGCAGTATTTT. It specifies CASSLGTSGQGSDTQYF.